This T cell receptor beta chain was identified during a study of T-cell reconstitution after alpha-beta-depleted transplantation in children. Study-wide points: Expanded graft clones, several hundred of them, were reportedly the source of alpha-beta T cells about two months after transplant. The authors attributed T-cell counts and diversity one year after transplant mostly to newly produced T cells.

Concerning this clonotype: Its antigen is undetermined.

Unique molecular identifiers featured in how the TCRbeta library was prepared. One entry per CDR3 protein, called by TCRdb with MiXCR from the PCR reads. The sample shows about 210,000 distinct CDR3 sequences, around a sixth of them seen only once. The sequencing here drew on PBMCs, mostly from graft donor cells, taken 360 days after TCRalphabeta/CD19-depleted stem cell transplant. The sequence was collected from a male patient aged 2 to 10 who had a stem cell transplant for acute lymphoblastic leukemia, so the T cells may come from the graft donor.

The CDR3 coding sequence is TGTGCCAGCAGCGAGCCCATCGAGCGGGGGATAGATACGCAGTATTTT. Residues: CASSEPIERGIDTQYF. The J gene is TRBJ2-3, the V gene TRBV9; 8 bases map to TRBD2. Germline V gene sequence: CDR1 SGDLS, CDR2 YYNGEE. Trimming took 3 bases from V and 5 from J; bases not matched to a gene: 11. CDR3 length equals 16 residues.